Below, 28 T cell receptor beta chains from the same sample are listed, as sequenced in a study of blood T cells in healthy people across ages. Primers used in a second PCR of roughly 6 to 12 cycles were a sample-barcoded 5' primer and a J-beta primer mix. TCRdb reanalysed the 5' RACE reads using MiXCR and keeps one entry per CDR3 protein. Found here are fewer than 750,000 distinct CDR3 sequences, under 65% of them singletons; the top ten hold approximately 13%. The sequenced sample consisted of blood. The origin of the receptors is a woman at least 80 years old in good health.

This clonotype appeared many times. The CDR3 protein is CASSSGQGYEYF. CDR3 nucleotides: TGTGCCAGCAGCTCCGGACAGGGGTACGAGTACTTC. The rearrangement links TRBV12-3 or TRBV12-4 to TRBJ2-7; TRBD1 matches at 9 bases. The length of the CDR3 is 12 residues. With 6 bases clipped from V and 11 bases from J, the junction kept 8 bases outside the gene matches.

The chain uses TRBV4-2 and TRBJ2-4; TRBD1 is a possible D gene (6 bases). Gene TRBJ2-7 matches the end of the DNA better, so the J call may be wrong. The CDR3 runs to 15 residues. The germline CDR1 and CDR2 sequences are LGHNA and YNFKEQ. The CDR3 here is CASSQMGGRGNEQYF. The CDR3 nucleotides read TGTGCCAGCAGCCAGATGGGTGGAAGGGGGAACGAGCAGTACTTC.

This clonotype was detected ten times or more. The V gene is TRBV28, the J gene TRBJ2-7; 9 bases align to TRBD1. CDR1 MDHEN and CDR2 SYDVKM come from the germline V gene. V was clipped by 7 bases and J by 2 bases; unmatched bases: 3. The CDR3 runs to 13 residues. CDR3 sequence reads: CASNRQGAYEQYF. In DNA form, the CDR3 reads TGTGCCAGCAATCGACAGGGGGCCTACGAGCAGTACTTC.

The chain recombines TRBV24-1 with TRBJ1-2; 7 bases agree with TRBD1. Germline V gene sequence: CDR1 KGHDR, CDR2 SFDVKD. The CDR3 is made up of 12 amino acids. The V gene end was trimmed by 4 bases and the J gene end by 8 bases; junction bases not matched to a gene: 3. DNA for the CDR3: TGTGCCACCAGTGACCGGACAGGAGGCTACACCTTC. Protein product: CATSDRTGGYTF.

The V and J genes are TRBV25-1 and TRBJ2-3; unclear D gene. Germline CDR1 is MGHDK and CDR2 is SYGVNS. The ends were cut back, 0 bases at V and 2 bases at J, with 9 bases in the middle. This CDR3 spans 15 amino acids. CDR3 coding DNA: TGTGCCAGCAGTGAATACAGGTTCAACACAGATACGCAGTATTTT. It is translated as CASSEYRFNTDTQYF.

The gene calls are TRBV12-3 or TRBV12-4 and TRBJ1-1; possible D gene TRBD1, 5 bases. V shed 5 bases and J shed 4 bases, with 17 bases lying between them. The length of the CDR3 is 15 residues. As DNA, the CDR3 is TGTGCCAGCAGTCCAAGGACCCTCACAGGCACTGAAGCTTTCTTT. Its translation: CASSPRTLTGTEAFF.

The chain carries TRBV6-5 and TRBJ2-5; 7 bases agree with TRBD1. V gave up 6 bases and J gave up 11 bases; unmatched junction bases: 15. The CDR3 is 14 residues long. Germline V gene data show CDR1 as MNHEY and CDR2 as SVGAGI. CDR3 region: CASSQMTGYNEQYF. Here the CDR3 DNA reads TGTGCCAGCAGCCAAATGACAGGGTACAATGAGCAGTACTTC.

The sample holds a few counts of this clonotype. V usage is TRBV5-1 and J usage is TRBJ2-2; a possible D gene is TRBD2 (6 bases). V was shortened by 4 bases and J by 2 bases, with 12 bases between the two germline ends. The CDR3 totals 15 residues. CDR1 is SGHRS, CDR2 YFSETQ, per germline. CDR3 residues: CASSSTGTNTGELFF. CDR3 coding DNA: TGCGCCAGCAGCAGCACCGGGACTAACACCGGGGAGCTGTTTTTT.

This clonotype showed up just once. The V gene is TRBV20-1, the J gene TRBJ2-4, with TRBD2 identical over 8 bases. TRBJ2-7 matches the DNA end more closely, so the J call is doubtful. Germline assignment: CDR1 DFQATT and CDR2 SNEGSKA (reference sequence). The CDR3 contains 14 residues. The CDR3 reads CSARSRGGRYEQYF. The DNA of the CDR3 is TGCAGTGCTAGATCCCGGGGGGGCAGGTACGAGCAGTACTTC.

This rearrangement joins TRBV20-1 to TRBJ1-1, with D uncertain. V dropped 4 bases and J dropped 1 base, with 13 bases sitting between them. The CDR3 totals 14 residues. Germline values: CDR1 DFQATT, CDR2 SNEGSKA (reference sequence). The CDR3 DNA is TGCAGTGCTAACGGACGACGGAGGAACACTGAAGCTTTCTTT. Translation gives CSANGRRRNTEAFF.

The CDR3 is CASSPRPAETQYF. CDR3 nucleotides: TGCGCCAGCAGCCCCCGACCGGCGGAGACCCAGTACTTC. The chain recombines TRBV4-3 with TRBJ2-4; no reliable D call. The J call is uncertain, as TRBJ2-5 better fits the DNA end. CDR1 LGHNA and CDR2 YSLEER come from the germline V gene. The CDR3 is 13 residues long.

CDR3 sequence: CASSQPNRGSYEQYF. Here the CDR3 DNA reads TGCGCCAGCAGCCAACCTAACAGGGGGTCCTACGAGCAGTACTTC. This chain links TRBV4-1 with TRBJ2-7; 8 bases fit TRBD1. The germline V gene encodes CDR1 MGHRA and CDR2 YSYEKL. The CDR3 extends over 15 amino acids. After removal of 2 bases from V and 1 base from J, the junction contained 4 bases not matched to a gene.

As to this clonotype: A much larger clone lies one base from this, so it may be a read error. The V and J genes are TRBV6-1 and TRBJ1-2, with D maybe TRBD1 (5 bases). V was pared by 3 bases and J by 4 bases, with 9 bases between. The CDR3 covers 13 residues. Looked up from germline, CDR1 is MNHNS and CDR2 is SASEGT. CDR3 bases: TGTGCCAGCAGTGAGACAGCTTTCTATGGCTACACCTTC. It is translated as CASSETAFYGYTF.

This clonotype was picked up a small number of times. This sequence joins TRBV12-3 or TRBV12-4 and TRBJ1-5; D gene ambiguous. The V end was cut by 4 bases, the J end by 7 bases, with 14 bases between. This CDR3 is built from 14 residues. The CDR3 protein is CASSSRPGGQPQHF. The CDR3 bases are TGTGCCAGCAGTTCCCGGCCAGGCGGACAGCCCCAGCATTTT.

The CDR3 protein is CASSLAWRLGTNEQFF. CDR3 DNA: TGCGCCAGCAGCTTGGCCTGGCGACTTGGGACCAATGAGCAGTTCTTC. The V and J genes are TRBV5-1 and TRBJ2-1; D may correspond to TRBD1 or TRBD2 (5 bases each). The CDR3 contains 16 residues. Trimming left V 0 bases short and J 6 bases short, with 16 bases between. In germline, CDR1 is SGHRS, CDR2 YFSETQ. Full variable domain (rest looked up from reference TRBV5-1 and TRBJ2-1): KAGVTQTPRYLIKTRGQQVTLSCSPISGHRSVSWYQQTPGQGLQFLFEYFSETQRNKGNFPGRFSGRQFSNSRSEMNVSTLELGDSALYLCASSLAWRLGTNEQFFGPGTRLTVL.

A few counts support this clonotype. V usage is TRBV6-2 or TRBV6-3 and J usage is TRBJ2-7; D not certain. Germline assignment: CDR1 MNHEY and CDR2 SVGEGT. Trimming took off 2 bases at V and 5 bases at J, with 4 bases between the two ends. CDR3 size: 11 residues. CDR3: CASSYLDEQYF. In DNA form, the CDR3 reads TGTGCCAGCAGTTACCTAGACGAGCAGTACTTC.

The gene calls are TRBV24-1 and TRBJ2-3; D possibly uses TRBD1 or TRBD2 (7 bases each). The V gene lost 3 bases and the J gene lost 3 bases, with 15 bases spanning the gap. The CDR3 totals 16 residues. Germline CDR1 KGHDR, CDR2 SFDVKD. Here the CDR3 reads CATSDPAGGETDTQYF. The DNA of the CDR3 is TGTGCCACCAGTGATCCGGCAGGGGGGGAGACAGATACGCAGTATTTT.

Concerning this clonotype: A much bigger clone sits one base away, suggesting this may be a read error. V gene TRBV12-3 or TRBV12-4 combines with J gene TRBJ2-7; D gene ambiguous. Trimming took off 5 bases at V and 2 bases at J, with 13 bases between the two ends. The CDR3 runs to 14 residues. The CDR3 DNA reads TGTGCCAGCAGTGTAGAAGGGCCCACCTACGAGCAGTACTTC. Protein: CASSVEGPTYEQYF.

In its sample, this clonotype was seen many times. The chain is built from TRBV7-8 and TRBJ2-7; D could derive from TRBD1 or TRBD2 (6 bases each). CDR1 and CDR2 from the germline V gene are SGHVS and FQNEAQ. The CDR3 extends over 15 amino acids. V dropped 3 bases and J dropped 2 bases, with 14 bases sitting between them. The CDR3 protein is CASSFIGGYTYEQYF. The CDR3 DNA reads TGTGCCAGCAGCTTTATCGGGGGCTACACCTACGAGCAGTACTTC.

The V call is TRBV29-1, the J call TRBJ2-3, with TRBD2 as a possible D gene (6 bases). V gave up 5 bases and J gave up 0 bases, with 21 bases separating them. This CDR3 has 17 residues. The germline V gene has CDR1 SQVTM and CDR2 ANQGSEA. Here the CDR3 DNA reads TGCAGCGTTTTCGGGGAGGCCCAGATATTAAGCACAGATACGCAGTATTTT. Translated, it gives CSVFGEAQILSTDTQYF.

V and J are TRBV20-1 and TRBJ2-4; 8 nucleotides match TRBD1. The end of the DNA fits TRBJ2-7 better, so the J call may be wrong. There are 14 residues in the CDR3. Germline loops: CDR1 DFQATT, CDR2 SNEGSKA (reference sequence). The CDR3 loop is CSARDRGQIYEQYF. The CDR3 nucleotides read TGCAGTGCTAGAGACAGGGGGCAAATATACGAGCAGTACTTC.

As for this clonotype: A much larger clonotype is one base distant, so this may be a read error. The CDR3, as DNA: TGTGCCAGCAGCTTAACAACCCAGAACACTGAAGCTTTCTTT. This sequence encodes CASSLTTQNTEAFF. J is TRBJ1-1 and V is TRBV7-3; the D is unclear. This CDR3 has 14 residues. Trimming pared 0 bases from V and 1 base from J, leaving 6 bases between. The germline gives CDR1 SGHTA, CDR2 FQGTGA.

As for this clonotype: A much larger clone sits a single nucleotide away, making a read error possible. The chain carries TRBV30 and TRBJ2-1, with D tentatively TRBD1 (5 bases). Germline V CDR1 and CDR2: GTSNPN, SVGIG (reference sequence). The CDR3 runs to 10 residues. Deletions cut 5 bases from V and 9 bases from J, with 8 bases between. CDR3 loop: CAWGQGEQFF. For the CDR3, the DNA is TGTGCCTGGGGGCAGGGTGAGCAGTTCTTC.

The chain uses TRBV30 and TRBJ2-7, with 8 positions matching TRBD1. Trimming cost V 0 bases and J 3 bases; bases outside gene matches: 4. CDR1 is GTSNPN, CDR2 SVGIG, per germline (reference sequence). The CDR3 has 14 amino acids. The CDR3 loop reads CAWSVGGQGYEQYF. For the CDR3, the DNA is TGTGCCTGGAGTGTAGGAGGACAGGGCTACGAGCAGTACTTC.

The chain carries TRBV5-6 and TRBJ2-2; D is possibly TRBD1 or TRBD2 (5 bases each). CDR1 SGHDT and CDR2 YYEEEE come from the germline V gene. CDR3 length equals 15 residues. V lost 3 bases, J lost 4 bases, and 13 bases lay in between. The CDR3 bases are TGTGCCAGCAGCTCTCGGGACGGGACCACCGGGGAGCTGTTTTTT. It yields the protein CASSSRDGTTGELFF.

This clonotype was picked up many times. V and J are TRBV7-2 and TRBJ2-1; D is ambiguous. V was shortened by 3 bases and J by 7 bases, with 4 bases between the two germline ends. CDR1 is SGHTA, CDR2 FQGNSA, per germline. The CDR3 has 11 amino acids. CDR3: CASSFLNEQFF. Here the CDR3 DNA reads TGTGCCAGCAGCTTCCTTAATGAGCAGTTCTTC.

As for this clonotype: A clone one base away is much larger, so this may be a read error. The chain joins TRBV10-3 to TRBJ2-5; D gene ambiguous. The germline V and J ends were trimmed by 5 bases and 11 bases, with 24 bases remaining between them. This CDR3 spans 15 amino acids. CDR1 is ENHRY and CDR2 is SYGVKD in the germline V gene. The CDR3 region has the DNA TGTGCCATCAGTCCAAACTGGCTTTCCTACAATGAGCAGTACTTC. It specifies CAISPNWLSYNEQYF.

In regard to this clonotype: One base away lies a much larger clone, so this may be a sequencing read error. For the CDR3, the DNA is TGCGCCAGCAGCCCCCAATTCGAAGGCTACACCTTC. It encodes CASSPQFEGYTF. The chain has TRBV5-1 and TRBJ1-2; D is unclear. The V gene lost 4 bases and the J gene lost 8 bases, with 12 bases spanning the gap. Germline V gene data show CDR1 as SGHRS and CDR2 as YFSETQ. The CDR3 sequence is 12 residues long.